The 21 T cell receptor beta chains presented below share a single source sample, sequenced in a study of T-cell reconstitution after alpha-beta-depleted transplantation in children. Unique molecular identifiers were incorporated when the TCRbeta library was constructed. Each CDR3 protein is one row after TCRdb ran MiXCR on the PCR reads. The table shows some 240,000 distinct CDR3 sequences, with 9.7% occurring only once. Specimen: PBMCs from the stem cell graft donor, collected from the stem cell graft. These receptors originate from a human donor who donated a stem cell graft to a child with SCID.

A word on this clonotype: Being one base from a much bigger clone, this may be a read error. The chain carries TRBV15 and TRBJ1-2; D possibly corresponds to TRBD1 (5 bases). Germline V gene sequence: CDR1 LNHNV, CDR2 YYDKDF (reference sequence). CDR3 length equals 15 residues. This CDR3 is CATSRPQASLYGDTF. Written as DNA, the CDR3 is TGTGCCACCAGCCGGCCACAGGCTTCCCTCTATGGCGACACCTTC.

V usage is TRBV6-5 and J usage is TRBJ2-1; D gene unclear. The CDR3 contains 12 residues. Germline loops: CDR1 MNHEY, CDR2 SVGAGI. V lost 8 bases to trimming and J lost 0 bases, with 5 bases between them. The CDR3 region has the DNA TGTGCCAGCCAGAGCTCCTACAATGAGCAGTTCTTC. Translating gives CASQSSYNEQFF.

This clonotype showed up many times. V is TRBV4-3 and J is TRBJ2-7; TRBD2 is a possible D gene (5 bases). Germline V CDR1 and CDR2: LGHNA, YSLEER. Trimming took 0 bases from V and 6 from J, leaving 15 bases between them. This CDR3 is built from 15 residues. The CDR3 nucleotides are TGCGCCAGCAGCCAAGAGGGCCTCGTGAGCGGCGAGCAGTACTTC. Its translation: CASSQEGLVSGEQYF.

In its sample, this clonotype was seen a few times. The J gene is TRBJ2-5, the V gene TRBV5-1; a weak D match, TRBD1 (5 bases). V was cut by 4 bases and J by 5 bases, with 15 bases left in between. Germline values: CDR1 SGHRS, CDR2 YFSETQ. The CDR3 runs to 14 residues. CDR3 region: CASSPDSRRETQYF. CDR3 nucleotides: TGCGCCAGCAGCCCCGACAGTCGGCGGGAGACCCAGTACTTC.

The CDR3 region has the DNA TGCGCCAGCAGCTTGGCGGCAGGGGGCCTGACTGAAGCTTTCTTT. Translation gives CASSLAAGGLTEAFF. The rearrangement links TRBV5-1 to TRBJ1-1, with TRBD1 matching 8 bases. Germline trimming cut 0 bases from V and 5 bases from J; bases unmatched to any gene: 6. The CDR3 covers 15 residues. Germline CDR1 SGHRS, CDR2 YFSETQ.

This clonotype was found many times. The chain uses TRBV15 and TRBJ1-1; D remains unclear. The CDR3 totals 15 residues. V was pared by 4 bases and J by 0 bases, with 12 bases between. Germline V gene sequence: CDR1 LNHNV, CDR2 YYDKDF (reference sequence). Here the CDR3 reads CATSTLSKVNTEAFF. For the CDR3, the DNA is TGTGCCACCAGCACGTTGTCAAAGGTGAACACTGAAGCTTTCTTT.

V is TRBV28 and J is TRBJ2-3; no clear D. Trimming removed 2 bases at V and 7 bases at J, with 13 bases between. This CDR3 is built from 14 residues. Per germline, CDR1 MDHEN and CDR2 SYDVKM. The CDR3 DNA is TGTGCCAGCAGTTTAGAATGGACGGACCATACGCAGTATTTT. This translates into CASSLEWTDHTQYF.

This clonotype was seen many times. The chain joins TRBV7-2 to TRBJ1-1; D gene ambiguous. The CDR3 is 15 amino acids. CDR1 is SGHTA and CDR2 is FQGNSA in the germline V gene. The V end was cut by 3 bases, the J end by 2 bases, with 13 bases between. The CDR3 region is CASSFGVTANTEAFF. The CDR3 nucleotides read TGTGCCAGCAGCTTTGGTGTTACGGCCAACACTGAAGCTTTCTTT.

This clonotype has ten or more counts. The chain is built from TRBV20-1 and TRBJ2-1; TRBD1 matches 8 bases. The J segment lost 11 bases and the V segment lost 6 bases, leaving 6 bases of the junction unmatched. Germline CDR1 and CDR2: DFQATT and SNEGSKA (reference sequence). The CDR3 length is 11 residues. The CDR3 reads CSAEGQGKQFF. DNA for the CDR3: TGCAGTGCAGAAGGACAGGGCAAGCAGTTCTTC.

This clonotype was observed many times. CDR3 coding DNA: TGCGCCAGCAGCTTGGCGGGGGACTACTACGAGCAGTACTTC. Translation: CASSLAGDYYEQYF. The chain is built from TRBV5-1 and TRBJ2-7; 7 bases are shared with TRBD2. There are 14 residues in the CDR3. With 0 bases clipped from V and 3 bases from J, the junction kept 3 bases outside the gene matches. The germline CDR1 and CDR2 sequences are SGHRS and YFSETQ.

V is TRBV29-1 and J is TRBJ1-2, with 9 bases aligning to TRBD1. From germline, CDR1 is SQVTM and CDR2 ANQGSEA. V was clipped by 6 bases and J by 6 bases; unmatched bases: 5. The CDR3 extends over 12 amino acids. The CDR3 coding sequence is TGCAGCGTCGGTCGGACAGGGGATGGCTACACCTTC. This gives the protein CSVGRTGDGYTF.

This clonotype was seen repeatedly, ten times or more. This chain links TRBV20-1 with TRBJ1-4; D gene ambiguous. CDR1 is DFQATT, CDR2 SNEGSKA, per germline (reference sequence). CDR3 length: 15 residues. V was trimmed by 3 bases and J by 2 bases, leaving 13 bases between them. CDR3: CSASPTVPTNEKLFF. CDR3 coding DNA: TGCAGTGCTAGCCCAACAGTCCCGACTAATGAAAAACTGTTTTTT.

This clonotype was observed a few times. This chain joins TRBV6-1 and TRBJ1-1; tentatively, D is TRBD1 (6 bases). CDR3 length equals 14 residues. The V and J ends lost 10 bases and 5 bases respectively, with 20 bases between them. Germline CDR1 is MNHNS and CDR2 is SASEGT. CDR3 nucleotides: TGTGCCACCATCAGGTGGGGGCTGGATACTGAAGCTTTCTTT. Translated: CATIRWGLDTEAFF.

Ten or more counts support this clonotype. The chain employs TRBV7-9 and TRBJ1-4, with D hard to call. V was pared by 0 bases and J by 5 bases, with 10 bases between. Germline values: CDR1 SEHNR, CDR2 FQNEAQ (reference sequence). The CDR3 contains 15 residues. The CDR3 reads CASSLAQVGNEKLFF. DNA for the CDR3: TGTGCCAGCAGCTTAGCGCAGGTCGGGAATGAAAAACTGTTTTTT.

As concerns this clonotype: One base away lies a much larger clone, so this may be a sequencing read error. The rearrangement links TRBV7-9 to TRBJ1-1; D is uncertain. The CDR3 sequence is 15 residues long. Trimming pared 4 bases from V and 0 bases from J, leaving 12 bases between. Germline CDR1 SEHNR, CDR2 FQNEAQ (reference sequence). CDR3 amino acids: CASSSYSTLNTEAFF. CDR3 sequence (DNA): TGTGCCAGCAGCTCCTACTCCACATTGAACACTGAAGCTTTCTTT.

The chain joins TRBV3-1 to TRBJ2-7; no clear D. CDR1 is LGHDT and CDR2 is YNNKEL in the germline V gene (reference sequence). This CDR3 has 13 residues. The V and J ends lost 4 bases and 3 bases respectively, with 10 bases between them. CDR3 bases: TGTGCCAGCAGCCTCACTTCCAACTACGAGCAGTACTTC. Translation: CASSLTSNYEQYF.

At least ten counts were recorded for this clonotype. CDR3 residues: CASSYLDGEQYF. DNA for the CDR3: TGCGCCAGCAGCTATCTAGACGGGGAGCAGTACTTC. This chain connects TRBV5-1 to TRBJ2-7; D unresolved. The CDR3 runs 12 residues. Germline V gene sequence: CDR1 SGHRS, CDR2 YFSETQ. The germline V and J ends were trimmed by 3 bases and 7 bases, with 11 bases remaining between them.

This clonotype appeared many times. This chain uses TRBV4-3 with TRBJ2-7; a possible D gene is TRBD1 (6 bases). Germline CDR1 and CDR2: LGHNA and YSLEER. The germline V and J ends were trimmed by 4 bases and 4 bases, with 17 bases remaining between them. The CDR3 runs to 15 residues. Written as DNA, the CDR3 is TGCGCCAGCAGCCCCCATGGGGGCAGCTCATACGAGCAGTACTTC. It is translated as CASSPHGGSSYEQYF.

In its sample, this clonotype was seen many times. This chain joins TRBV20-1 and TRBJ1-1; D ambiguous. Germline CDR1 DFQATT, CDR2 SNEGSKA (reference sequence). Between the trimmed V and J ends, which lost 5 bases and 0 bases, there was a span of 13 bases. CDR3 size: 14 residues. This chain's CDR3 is CSAPKTSMNTEAFF. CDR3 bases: TGCAGTGCTCCCAAGACATCGATGAACACTGAAGCTTTCTTT.

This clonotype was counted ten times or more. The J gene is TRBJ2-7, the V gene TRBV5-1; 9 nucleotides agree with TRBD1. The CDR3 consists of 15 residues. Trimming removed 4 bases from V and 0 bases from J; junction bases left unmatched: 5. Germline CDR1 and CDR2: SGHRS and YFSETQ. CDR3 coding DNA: TGCGCCAGCAGCACTGGACAGGGGATCTCCTACGAGCAGTACTTC. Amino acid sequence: CASSTGQGISYEQYF.

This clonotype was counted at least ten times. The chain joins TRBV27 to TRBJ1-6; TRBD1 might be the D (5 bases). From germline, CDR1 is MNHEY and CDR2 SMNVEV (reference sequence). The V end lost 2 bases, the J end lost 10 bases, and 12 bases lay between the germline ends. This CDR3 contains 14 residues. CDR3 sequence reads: CASSLARVGSPLHF. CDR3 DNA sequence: TGTGCCAGCAGTTTAGCCAGGGTAGGCTCACCCCTCCACTTT.